This TCR beta chain appears in the sequencing data of a study of vaccination and CD4 T cells after COVID-19. Across the whole study: Collection of post-COVID samples occurred a median roughly 92 days after diagnosis, spanning a range of 35 to 161. Broader study findings: Counts of SARS-CoV-2-reactive clonotypes had a median that went from around 19 to 38, a nonsignificant change.

The CDR3 contains 12 residues. Deletions cut 6 bases from V and 3 bases from J, with 8 bases between. Germline-derived CDR1 and CDR2 are MNHNS and SASEGT. Comment on this clonotype: Its cognate antigen is unknown.

The assay that was used to sequence DNA from cultured CD4+ T cells was the Oncomine TCR Beta short-read assay. Genomic DNA was extracted from cultured CD4+ T cells. TCRdb ran MiXCR on the PCR reads and lists one entry per CDR3 protein. The sample lists about 20,000 distinct CDR3 sequences, around 80% occurring once. The treatment here: roughly ten-day PBMC culture with coronavirus spike peptide pools or control peptides (ViraFEST assay). Nucleocapsid antibodies negative before and after vaccination showed an absence of prior SARS-CoV-2 infection in the healthy vaccine recipients. This TCR was recovered from a human donor who received a COVID-19 vaccine. Specimen: CD4+ T cells from blood, cultured in vitro, collected after SARS-CoV-2 vaccination. The chain has TRBV6-1 and TRBJ1-2; D possibly corresponds to TRBD1 (5 bases). CDR3 residues: CASRLTDYGYTF. For the CDR3, the DNA is TGTGCCAGCAGATTGACAGACTATGGCTACACCTTC.